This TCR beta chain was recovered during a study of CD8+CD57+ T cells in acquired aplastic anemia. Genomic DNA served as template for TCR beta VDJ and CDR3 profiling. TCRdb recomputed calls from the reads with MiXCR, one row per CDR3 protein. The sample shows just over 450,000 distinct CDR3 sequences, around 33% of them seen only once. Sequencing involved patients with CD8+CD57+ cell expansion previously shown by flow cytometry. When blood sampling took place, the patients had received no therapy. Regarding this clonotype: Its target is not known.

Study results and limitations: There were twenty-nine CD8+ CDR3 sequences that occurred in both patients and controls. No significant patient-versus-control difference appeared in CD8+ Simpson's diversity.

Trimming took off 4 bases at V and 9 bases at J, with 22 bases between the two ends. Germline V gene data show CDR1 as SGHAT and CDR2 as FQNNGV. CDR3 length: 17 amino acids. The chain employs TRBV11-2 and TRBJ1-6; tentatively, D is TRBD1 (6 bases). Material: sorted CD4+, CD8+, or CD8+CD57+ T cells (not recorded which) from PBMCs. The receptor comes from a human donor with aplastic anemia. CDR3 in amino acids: CASSSPRGAIRPSPLHF. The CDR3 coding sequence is TGTGCCAGCAGCTCTCCCCGGGGGGCGATTAGACCTTCACCCCTCCACTTT.